These 29 T cell receptor beta chains originate from one sample sequenced in a study of a mutant IDH1 vaccine in newly diagnosed glioma. Antigen specificity for these receptors is unknown. Documented time point: week 35, safety follow-up. It was 300 ug of mutant IDH1 20-mer peptide that made up each vaccine dose, given with topical imiquimod. Clones were read by immunoSEQ multiplex PCR, and TCRdb kept only the in-frame ones, dropping some. The table records roughly 51,000 clones, around 85% of them present only once. Material: PBMCs, obtained from a glioma patient whose treatment included an IDH1 peptide vaccine. The receptors were gathered from a man in his forties or fifties with glioma.

This rearrangement joins TRBV5-1 to TRBJ1-1; D is unresolved. Trimming cost V 3 bases and J 4 bases, with 10 bases left between them. CDR1 and CDR2 (germline): SGHRS, YFSETQ. The CDR3 contains 13 residues. CDR3 coding DNA: TGCGCCAGCAGCTCGGACTTGGGCACTGAAGCTTTCTTT. Its translation is CASSSDLGTEAFF.

The rearrangement joins TRBV6-1 to TRBJ2-2; tentative D call: TRBD1 (5 bases). The CDR3 is made up of 13 amino acids. Germline CDR1 MNHNS, CDR2 SASEGT. V dropped 5 bases and J dropped 5 bases, with 9 bases sitting between them. CDR3 coding DNA: TGTGCCAGCAGTACCCAGGGTACCGGGGAGCTGTTTTTT. Its protein product is CASSTQGTGELFF.

This rearrangement joins TRBV2 to TRBJ2-3; 7 bases fit TRBD2. Germline V gives CDR1 SNHLY, CDR2 FYNNEI. CDR3 length equals 15 residues. V dropped 4 bases and J dropped 7; count of bases not matched to a gene: 11. The CDR3 spells CASSVASGYAYTQYF. The CDR3 DNA is TGTGCCAGCAGTGTGGCTAGCGGATACGCGTATACGCAGTATTTT.

This clone was detected only a few times. The chain links TRBV30 to TRBJ1-5; no clear D gene. This CDR3 comprises 19 residues. Per germline, CDR1 GTSNPN and CDR2 SVGIG (reference sequence). Trimming took 0 bases from V and 3 from J, leaving 24 bases between them. The CDR3 here is CAWSVADRTLILFNQPQHF. CDR3 sequence (DNA): TGTGCCTGGAGTGTTGCGGACCGAACCCTCATATTATTCAATCAGCCCCAGCATTTT.

The V gene is TRBV5-4, the J gene TRBJ2-1, with D perhaps matching TRBD1 (6 bases). The germline CDR1 and CDR2 sequences are SGHNT and YYREEE (reference sequence). The CDR3 totals 14 residues. V was pared by 4 bases and J by 5 bases, with 13 bases between. The CDR3 sequence is CASSPGQINNEQFF. The CDR3, as DNA: TGTGCCAGCAGCCCCGGACAGATTAACAATGAGCAGTTCTTC.

This rearrangement joins TRBV29-1 to TRBJ1-2; D uncertain. This CDR3 is built from 12 residues. V dropped 4 bases and J dropped 4 bases, with 10 bases sitting between them. Germline values: CDR1 SQVTM, CDR2 ANQGSEA. The CDR3, as DNA: TGCAGCGTTGGAGGGCAGCTCTATGGCTACACCTTC. Encoded protein: CSVGGQLYGYTF.

The chain recombines TRBV29-1 with TRBJ1-1; TRBD1 matches 8 bases. CDR1 is SQVTM, CDR2 ANQGSEA, per germline. CDR3 size: 14 residues. Trimming cost V 7 bases and J 4 bases; bases outside gene matches: 11. As DNA, the CDR3 is TGCAGCGGGCAGGGGGCCGAGGGGGGCACTGAAGCTTTCTTT. Its protein is CSGQGAEGGTEAFF.

The chain couples TRBV7-9 to TRBJ2-1; 7 bases are a match to TRBD1. The CDR3 is 17 residues long. Germline V gene lookup returns CDR1 SEHNR and CDR2 FQNEAQ (reference sequence). J gave up 0 bases and V 4 bases, and 9 bases lay outside the gene matches. The CDR3 spells CASSYRGGGYSYNEQFF. DNA for the CDR3: TGTGCCAGCAGCTACAGGGGTGGAGGCTACTCCTACAATGAGCAGTTCTTC. Drawing the rest from reference TRBV7-9 and TRBJ2-1, the complete variable domain is DTGVSQNPRHKITKRGQNVTFRCDPISEHNRLYWYRQTLGQGPEFLTYFQNEAQLEKSRLLSDRFSAERPKGSFSTLEIQRTEQGDSAMYLCASSYRGGGYSYNEQFFGPGTRLTVL.

V gene TRBV7-6 combines with J gene TRBJ2-7; tentatively, D is TRBD2 (6 bases). The CDR3 sequence is 14 residues long. In germline, CDR1 is SGHVS, CDR2 FNYEAQ. Deletions cut 6 bases from V and 7 bases from J, with 19 bases between. CDR3 sequence: CASSSLRGPLEQYF. In DNA form, the CDR3 reads TGTGCCAGCAGTTCCCTGCGGGGCCCTCTGGAGCAGTACTTC.

J is TRBJ2-3 and V is TRBV7-2; unclear D gene. Germline V gene lookup returns CDR1 SGHTA and CDR2 FQGNSA. This CDR3 has 14 residues. The V end was cut by 5 bases, the J end by 3 bases, with 12 bases between. The CDR3 region is CASSRFKGTDTQYF. Here the CDR3 DNA reads TGTGCCAGCAGCCGATTTAAAGGGACAGATACGCAGTATTTT.

This chain links TRBV19 with TRBJ2-1; TRBD2 matches 9 bases. J was trimmed by 4 bases and V by 4 bases; bases with no gene match: 23. Germline CDR1 is LNHDA and CDR2 is SQIVND (reference sequence). The CDR3 runs 21 residues. The CDR3 DNA reads TGTGCCAGTAGTACCAGGTTTACAGACTTGGGTCTAGCGGGGCCGTACAATGAGCAGTTCTTC. It yields the protein CASSTRFTDLGLAGPYNEQFF.

V gene TRBV7-9 combines with J gene TRBJ2-7; TRBD2 agrees at 8 bases. The CDR3 sequence is 15 residues long. Trimming at V came to 4 bases and at J to 2 bases, leaving 7 bases not matched to a gene. CDR1 is SEHNR, CDR2 FQNEAQ, per germline (reference sequence). The CDR3 protein is CASSSRGGSPYEQYF. The CDR3, as DNA: TGTGCCAGCAGCTCCCGGGGGGGCTCCCCCTACGAGCAGTACTTC.

The chain has TRBV30 and TRBJ1-4, with D hard to call. Germline V gene lookup returns CDR1 GTSNPN and CDR2 SVGIG (reference sequence). CDR3 length: 12 amino acids. Between the trimmed V and J ends, which lost 0 bases and 9 bases, there was a span of 8 bases. The CDR3 protein is CAWSVGEQKLFF. In nucleotides, the CDR3 is TGTGCCTGGAGTGTCGGGGAACAAAAACTGTTTTTT.

The chain joins TRBV5-1 to TRBJ2-5, with 9 nucleotides matching TRBD1. This CDR3 is 17 amino acids long. Germline V lookup: CDR1 SGHRS, CDR2 YFSETQ. V shed 4 bases, J shed 0 bases, and the junction held 10 bases outside the gene matches. Written as DNA, the CDR3 is TGCGCCAGCAGCCCGGGTCCCGGGACAGGGTACCAAGAGACCCAGTACTTC. Translated: CASSPGPGTGYQETQYF. Full variable domain (remainder filled in from reference TRBV5-1 and TRBJ2-5): KAGVTQTPRYLIKTRGQQVTLSCSPISGHRSVSWYQQTPGQGLQFLFEYFSETQRNKGNFPGRFSGRQFSNSRSEMNVSTLELGDSALYLCASSPGPGTGYQETQYFGPGTRLLVL.

The chain uses TRBV25-1 and TRBJ1-4; D ambiguous. V lost 0 bases, J lost 7 bases, and 12 bases lay in between. This CDR3 is 15 amino acids long. Per germline, CDR1 MGHDK and CDR2 SYGVNS. This chain's CDR3 is CASSEYGQEFEKLFF. The CDR3 DNA sequence: TGTGCCAGCAGTGAATATGGTCAGGAATTTGAAAAACTGTTTTTT.

The rearrangement links TRBV6-5 to TRBJ1-1, with D perhaps matching TRBD1 (5 bases). The CDR3 is 13 residues long. The V end lost 5 bases, the J end lost 0 bases, and 7 bases lay between the germline ends. Per germline, CDR1 MNHEY and CDR2 SVGAGI. CDR3 protein: CASSQTVNTEAFF. The CDR3 nucleotides are TGTGCCAGCAGTCAGACAGTGAACACTGAAGCTTTCTTT.

The chain has TRBV19 and TRBJ2-7; D remains ambiguous. The V and J ends lost 8 bases and 4 bases respectively, with 15 bases between them. The CDR3 covers 13 residues. Germline V CDR1 and CDR2: LNHDA, SQIVND (reference sequence). This CDR3 is CASPDIARYEQYF. CDR3 DNA sequence: TGTGCCAGTCCCGACATTGCGAGGTACGAGCAGTACTTC.

The rearrangement links TRBV6-1 to TRBJ1-5; no reliable D call. V lost 2 bases, J lost 2 bases, and 10 bases lay in between. This CDR3 has 15 residues. Germline V gene sequence: CDR1 MNHNS, CDR2 SASEGT. CDR3 amino acids: CASSESGGGNQPQHF. The DNA of the CDR3 is TGTGCCAGCAGTGAAAGCGGTGGAGGCAATCAGCCCCAGCATTTT.

This chain links TRBV18 with TRBJ2-3; D might be TRBD1 (5 bases). V lost 1 base and J 1 base, leaving 12 bases between the germline ends. Germline loops: CDR1 KGHSH, CDR2 LQKENI. This CDR3 contains 16 residues. The CDR3 region is CASSPQLDSGTDTQYF. The DNA for the CDR3 is TGTGCCAGCTCACCACAGTTAGACAGCGGCACAGATACGCAGTATTTT.

This clone was picked up one time. The V gene is TRBV19, the J gene TRBJ1-2; the match to TRBD1 covers 7 bases. The V gene end was trimmed by 4 bases and the J gene end by 8 bases; junction bases not matched to a gene: 7. Germline assignment: CDR1 LNHDA and CDR2 SQIVND (reference sequence). The CDR3 is made up of 13 amino acids. This CDR3 is CASSNRQGPGYTF. The CDR3 coding sequence is TGTGCCAGTAGTAATCGACAGGGTCCCGGCTACACCTTC.

The chain links TRBV19 to TRBJ1-1; D perhaps matches TRBD1 (5 bases). Germline-derived CDR1 and CDR2 are LNHDA and SQIVND (reference sequence). CDR3 size: 13 residues. V lost 5 bases and J lost 6, with 13 bases in between. CDR3 bases: TGTGCCAGTAGTGAATGGGGCATAGCTGAAGCTTTCTTT. Amino acids: CASSEWGIAEAFF.

This clone appeared a single time. The chain couples TRBV7-2 to TRBJ2-1; 12 bases line up with TRBD2. This CDR3 has 14 amino acids. Germline V gene data show CDR1 as SGHTA and CDR2 as FQGNSA. With V trimmed by 0 bases and J by 12 bases, 3 bases remained unmatched. The CDR3 coding sequence is TGTGCCAGCAGCTTAGCACTAGCGGGGGGCCGGCAGTTCTTC. Translation gives CASSLALAGGRQFF.

This clone came up a few times. The chain employs TRBV6-1 and TRBJ2-2; either TRBD1 or TRBD2 may supply D (6 bases each). Germline-derived CDR1 and CDR2 are MNHNS and SASEGT. The CDR3 sequence is 13 residues long. Between the trimmed V and J ends, which lost 6 bases and 4 bases, there was a span of 9 bases. As DNA, the CDR3 is TGTGCCAGCAGGGGGGGCCTCACCGGGGAGCTGTTTTTT. Its protein is CASRGGLTGELFF.

This chain uses TRBV5-1 with TRBJ2-2; D not certain. With 0 bases removed from V and 4 bases from J, the gap between germline ends came to 13 bases. The CDR3 has 16 residues. Germline CDR1 SGHRS, CDR2 YFSETQ. CDR3 region: CASSLVSTMSTGELFF. The CDR3 nucleotides read TGCGCCAGCAGCTTGGTTAGCACGATGTCCACCGGGGAGCTGTTTTTT.

V is TRBV7-2 and J is TRBJ2-7; TRBD2 matches 10 bases. V lost 3 bases, J lost 4 bases, and 3 bases stayed unmatched. Germline CDR1 SGHTA, CDR2 FQGNSA. The CDR3 covers 14 residues. CDR3 sequence (DNA): TGTGCCAGCAGCTTCTCTAGCGGGGGATACGAGCAGTACTTC. It encodes CASSFSSGGYEQYF.

This rearrangement joins TRBV10-2 to TRBJ1-1; D might be TRBD1 (6 bases). V dropped 6 bases and J dropped 0 bases, with 8 bases sitting between them. The CDR3 totals 13 residues. CDR1 and CDR2 (germline): WSHSY, SAAADI. The CDR3 region has the DNA TGCGCCAGCAGGAGGGGGGTGAACACTGAAGCTTTCTTT. This gives the protein CASRRGVNTEAFF.

This rearrangement joins TRBV7-6 to TRBJ1-3; D is unclear. This CDR3 comprises 14 residues. Germline lookup yields CDR1 SGHVS and CDR2 FNYEAQ. V lost 5 bases and J lost 3, with 11 bases in between. The CDR3 nucleotides read TGTGCCAGCAGCCTCATGGAGGGTGGAAACACCATATATTTT. Translated: CASSLMEGGNTIYF.

The J gene is TRBJ1-6, the V gene TRBV6-1; perhaps TRBD1 as D (5 bases). CDR1 and CDR2 from the germline V gene are MNHNS and SASEGT. Trimming removed 5 bases at V and 11 bases at J, with 13 bases between. There are 13 residues in the CDR3. CDR3 loop: CASSSDSQTPLHF. The CDR3 bases are TGTGCCAGCAGTTCAGACAGTCAGACACCCCTCCACTTT.

The chain joins TRBV5-4 to TRBJ2-5; 10 bases are shared with TRBD2. Trimming at V came to 4 bases and at J to 6 bases, leaving 9 bases not matched to a gene. CDR3 size: 15 residues. The germline V gene has CDR1 SGHNT and CDR2 YYREEE (reference sequence). This chain's CDR3 is CASSHPGTSAKTQYF. The CDR3 region has the DNA TGTGCCAGCAGCCATCCCGGGACTAGCGCGAAGACCCAGTACTTC.